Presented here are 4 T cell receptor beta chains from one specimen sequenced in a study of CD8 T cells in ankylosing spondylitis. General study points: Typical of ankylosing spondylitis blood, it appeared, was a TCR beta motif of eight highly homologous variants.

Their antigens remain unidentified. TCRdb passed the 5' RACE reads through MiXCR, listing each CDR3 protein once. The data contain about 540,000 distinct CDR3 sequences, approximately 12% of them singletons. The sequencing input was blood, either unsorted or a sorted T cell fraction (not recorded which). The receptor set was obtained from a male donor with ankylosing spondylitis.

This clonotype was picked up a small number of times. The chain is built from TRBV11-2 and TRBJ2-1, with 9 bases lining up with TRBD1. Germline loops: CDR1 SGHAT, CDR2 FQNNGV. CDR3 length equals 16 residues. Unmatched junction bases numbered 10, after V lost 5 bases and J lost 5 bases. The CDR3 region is CASSRTGQGINNEQFF. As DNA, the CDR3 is TGTGCCAGCAGCCGTACTGGACAGGGGATAAACAATGAGCAGTTCTTC.

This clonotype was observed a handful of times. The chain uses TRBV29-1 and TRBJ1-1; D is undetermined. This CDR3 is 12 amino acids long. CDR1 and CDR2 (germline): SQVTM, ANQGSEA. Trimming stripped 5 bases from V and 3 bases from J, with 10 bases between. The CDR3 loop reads CSVYFGDTEAFF. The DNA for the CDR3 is TGCAGCGTTTATTTTGGGGACACTGAAGCTTTCTTT.

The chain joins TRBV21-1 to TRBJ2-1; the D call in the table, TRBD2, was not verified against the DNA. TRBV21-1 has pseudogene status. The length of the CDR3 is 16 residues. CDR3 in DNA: TGTGCCAGCAGCAAAGCCAAGAGGGGGAGGCACAATGAGCAGTTCTTC. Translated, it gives CASSKAKRGRHNEQFF.

The CDR3 loop reads CASSMLATRGYTF. The CDR3 nucleotides are TGTGCCAGTAGTATGTTGGCGACGAGGGGCTACACCTTC. The chain is built from TRBV19 and TRBJ1-2; D remains unclear. CDR3 length equals 13 residues. CDR1 and CDR2 from the germline V gene are LNHDA and SQIVND (reference sequence). Trimming shortened V by 3 bases and J by 8 bases, and 13 bases separated the two germline ends. The full variable domain, with the rest looked up from reference TRBV19 and TRBJ1-2, is DGGITQSPKYLFRKEGQNVTLSCEQNLNHDAMYWYRQDPGQGLRLIYYSQIVNDFQKGDIAEGYSVSREKKESFPLTVTSAQKNPTAFYLCASSMLATRGYTFGSGTRLTVV.